The entry below gives a single T cell receptor (beta chain) sequence along with its context. Its target is unknown. Here immunoSEQ multiplex PCR was the method, and the copy in TCRdb shows in-frame clones only, minus some. Among millions of clones, about 94% were seen once, and the ten largest hold 0.85% to 1.3%. The data stem from a study of shared clonotypes between healthy human individuals. General observations from the study: Exclusively blood specimens were collected; tissue repertoires likely differ.

CD8 cells regarded as naive lacked CD45RO, were positively chosen for CCR7, and omitted terminally differentiated effector memory CD45RA+ cells. Input material: naive CD8+ T cells sorted from blood. The TCR was taken from a man between 18 and 35 years old in good health.

The CDR3 DNA is TGTGCCAGCAGCCATCGGACAGGGGGGCAAGAGACCCAGTACTTC. This sequence encodes CASSHRTGGQETQYF. J is TRBJ2-5 and V is TRBV13, with TRBD1 matching 10 bases. This CDR3 is 15 amino acids long. Per the germline V gene, CDR1 is PRHDT and CDR2 is FYEKMQ (reference sequence). Losses at the gene ends were 5 bases for V and 2 bases for J; bases not matched to a gene: 5. Using reference TRBV13 and TRBJ2-5 for the parts outside the CDR3, the full variable domain is AAGVIQSPRHLIKEKRETATLKCYPIPRHDTVYWYQQGPGQDPQFLISFYEKMQSDKGSIPDRFSAQQFSDYHSELNMSSLELGDSALYFCASSHRTGGQETQYFGPGTRLLVL.